What follows describes a single TCR beta chain. The data were taken from a study of cytotoxic CD8 clonotypes in ibrutinib-treated CLL. Study context: By median around 70 months, 12 had progressed and around 14 stayed remitted; responses had been 2 complete and roughly 25 partial. Response specimens were obtained following a median treatment duration of approximately 11 months, with a range of 6 to 36.

Sequencing sought depths of 1 in 200,000 to 1 in 1 million T cells. This table comes from immunoSEQ multiplex PCR, and its TCRdb copy is limited to in-frame clones, with some not included. Counted here are about 160,000 clones, more than 80% occurring once; the ten biggest clones make up 3.5% to 5.5%. The CDR3 is 17 residues long. Germline V CDR1 and CDR2: MGHRA, YSYEKL. V was pared by 4 bases and J by 5 bases, with 14 bases of the junction left unmatched. The input for sequencing was PBMCs, taken after 24 months of ibrutinib treatment. This TCR was recovered from a human donor with chronic lymphocytic leukemia. The chain is built from TRBV4-1 and TRBJ2-7; 10 bases map to TRBD2. The DNA of the CDR3 is TGCGCCAGCAGCCCCCCCAAGGCTGGACTAGCGGTCCACGAGCAGTACTTC. It is translated as CASSPPKAGLAVHEQYF.